This T cell receptor beta chain was recovered during a study of cytomegalovirus exposure and HLA in healthy donors. With respect to this clone: What it binds is unknown.

The V end was cut by 5 bases, the J end by 6 bases, with 11 bases between. Germline V gene lookup returns CDR1 SGHTA and CDR2 FQGNSA. The CDR3 extends over 12 amino acids. The study's findings and limits: CMV antigen specificity was confirmed in vitro for three CMV-associated chains. V- and J-gene trimming in TCR beta was tied to a missense DCLRE1C variant by an analysis performed later.

60 Vbeta and 13 Jbeta primers were used in PCR. Sequencing was performed with immunoSEQ multiplex PCR; in TCRdb, only in-frame clones are kept and a portion is missing. The sample holds some 150,000 clones, more than 60% seen once. The sequence derives from a man in his forties or fifties in good health and CMV-seronegative. This chain links TRBV7-2 with TRBJ2-7; D is uncertain. Sequencing was done on a sample of PBMCs. The CDR3 is CASSLLTSEQYF. The CDR3 nucleotides are TGTGCCAGCAGCCTCCTTACGAGCGAGCAGTACTTC.